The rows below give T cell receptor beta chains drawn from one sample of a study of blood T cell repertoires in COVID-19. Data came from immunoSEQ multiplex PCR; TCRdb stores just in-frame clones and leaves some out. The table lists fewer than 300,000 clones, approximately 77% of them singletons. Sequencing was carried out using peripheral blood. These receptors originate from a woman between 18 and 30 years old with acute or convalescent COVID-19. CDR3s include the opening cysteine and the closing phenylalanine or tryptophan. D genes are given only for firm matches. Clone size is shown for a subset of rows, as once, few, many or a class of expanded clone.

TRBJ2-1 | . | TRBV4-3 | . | TGCGCCAGCAGCCAAGCCCCCCCGGGACTCCTGTGGAATGAGCAGTTCTTC | CASSQAPPGLLWNEQFF
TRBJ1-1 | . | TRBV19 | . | TGTGCCAGTAGTATAGATTGGGGCGGCACTGAAGCTTTCTTT | CASSIDWGGTEAFF
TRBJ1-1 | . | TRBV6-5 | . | TGTGCCAGCACTAGAGTTAGGGGTTGGGGCACTGAAGCTTTCTTT | CASTRVRGWGTEAFF
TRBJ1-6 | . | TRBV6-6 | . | TGTGCCAGCAATCTCCTTCCGGGACACAATTCACCCCTCCACTTT | CASNLLPGHNSPLHF
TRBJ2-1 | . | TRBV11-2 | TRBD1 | TGTGCCAGCAGCTACCGGGACAGGCCCTACAATGAGCAGTTCTTC | CASSYRDRPYNEQFF
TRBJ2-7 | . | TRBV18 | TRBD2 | TGTGCCAGCTCAACGACTAGCGGGAGGGCCGGGCAGTACTTC | CASSTTSGRAGQYF
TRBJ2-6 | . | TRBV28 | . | TGTGCCAGCAGTTCCTATACCGGGAGCTCTGGGGCCAACGTCCTGACTTTC | CASSSYTGSSGANVLTF
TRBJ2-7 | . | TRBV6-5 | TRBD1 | TGTGCCAGCAGTTGGGACAGCACGAACTCCTACGAGCAGTACTTC | CASSWDSTNSYEQYF
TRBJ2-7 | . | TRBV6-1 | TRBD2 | TGTGCCAGCAGTGACTTCTTTCCCGGGAGGTTCTACGAGCAGTACTTC | CASSDFFPGRFYEQYF
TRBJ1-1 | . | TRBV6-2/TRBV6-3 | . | TGTGCCAGCAGTTACGGGGCGGGGGCTGAAGCTTTCTTT | CASSYGAGAEAFF
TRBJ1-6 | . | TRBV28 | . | TGTGCCAGCGACGTGGATGGGGGGAGGAATTCACCCCTCCACTTT | CASDVDGGRNSPLHF
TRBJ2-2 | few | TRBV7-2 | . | TGTGCCAGCAGCCTTTCGGCTCCGGGACAGAACACCGGGGAGCTGTTTTTT | CASSLSAPGQNTGELFF
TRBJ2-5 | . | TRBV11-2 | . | TGTGCCAGCAGCTTAGTCCCCCCCGGCGGGACCGAGACCCAGTACTTC | CASSLVPPGGTETQYF
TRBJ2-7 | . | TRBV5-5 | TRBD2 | TGTGCCAGCAGCTTGATCCTAGCGGGATCCTACGAGCAGTACTTC | CASSLILAGSYEQYF
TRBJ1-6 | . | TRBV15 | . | TGTGCCACTCAGCCCGAACAGGCCTCTTCACCCCTCCACTTT | CATQPEQASSPLHF
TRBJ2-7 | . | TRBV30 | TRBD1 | TGTGCCTGGGATCAGGGGGCTTCCTACGAGCAGTACTTC | CAWDQGASYEQYF
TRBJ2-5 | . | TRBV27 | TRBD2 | TGTGCCAGCAGTTTAGGGACTAGCCTCAAAGAGACCCAGTACTTC | CASSLGTSLKETQYF
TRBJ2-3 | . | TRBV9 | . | TGTGCCAGCAGCTTAAGCTCCTACCCGGGGACAGATACGCAGTATTTT | CASSLSSYPGTDTQYF
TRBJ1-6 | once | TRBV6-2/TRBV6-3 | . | TGTGCCAGCAGTTACCTTACAGGGTGGGATTCACCCCTCCACTTT | CASSYLTGWDSPLHF
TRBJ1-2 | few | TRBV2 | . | TGTGCCAGCAGTGATGGCCAGTTTGGCTACACCTTC | CASSDGQFGYTF
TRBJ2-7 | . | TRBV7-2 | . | TGTGCCAGCAGCTTAGTAAGCGGAGGCTCCTACGAGCAGTACTTC | CASSLVSGGSYEQYF
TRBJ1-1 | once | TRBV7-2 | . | TGTGCCAGCAGCTTAGACTACAACACTGAAGCTTTCTTT | CASSLDYNTEAFF
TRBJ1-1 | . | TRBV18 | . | TGTGCCACCCTCGACAGCTGGAACACTGAAGCTTTCTTT | CATLDSWNTEAFF
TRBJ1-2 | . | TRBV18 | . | TGTGCCAGCTCACCCACAGGGCGAGACTATGGCTACACCTTC | CASSPTGRDYGYTF
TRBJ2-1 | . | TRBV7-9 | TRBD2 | TGTGCCAGCAGCTGGACTAGCGGGAACTATGAGCAGTTCTTC | CASSWTSGNYEQFF
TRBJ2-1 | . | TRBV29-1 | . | TGCAGCGTTGCTGGACTCAACAATGAGCAGTTCTTC | CSVAGLNNEQFF
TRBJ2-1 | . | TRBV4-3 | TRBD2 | TGCGCCAGCAGCCCGAAGCGGGGACGAGTCTATGAGCAGTTCTTC | CASSPKRGRVYEQFF
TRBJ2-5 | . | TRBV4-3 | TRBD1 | TGCGCCAGCAGCCGACGGACAGGGTTAGAGACCCAGTACTTC | CASSRRTGLETQYF
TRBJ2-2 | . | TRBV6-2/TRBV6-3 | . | TGTGCCAGCAGTTACCCTCGGGACTTAGGGAACACCGGGGAGCTGTTTTTT | CASSYPRDLGNTGELFF
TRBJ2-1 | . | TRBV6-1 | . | TGTGCCAGCAGTGATATGAATGAGCAGTTCTTC | CASSDMNEQFF
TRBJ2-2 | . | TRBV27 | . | TGTGCCAGCAGTTTAGGGGCGGGGGCGGGCACCGGGGAGCTGTTTTTT | CASSLGAGAGTGELFF
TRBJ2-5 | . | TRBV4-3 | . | TGCGCCAGCAGCCAAGAAGGGGGGACCCAGTACTTC | CASSQEGGTQYF
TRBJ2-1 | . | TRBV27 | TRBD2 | TGTGCCAGCAGTCATACTCAGGGACTAGCGGGAGGGAATGAGCAGTTCTTC | CASSHTQGLAGGNEQFF
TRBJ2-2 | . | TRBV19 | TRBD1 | TGTGCCAGTAGTCTCCGGACAGGGGACACCGGGGAGCTGTTTTTT | CASSLRTGDTGELFF
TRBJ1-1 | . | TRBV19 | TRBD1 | TGTGCCAGTAGCCGGGACAGGGTGAACACTGAAGCTTTCTTT | CASSRDRVNTEAFF
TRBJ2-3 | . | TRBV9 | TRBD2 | TGTGCCAGCAGCGGGACTAGCGGTTCCCTGTCCACAGATACGCAGTATTTT | CASSGTSGSLSTDTQYF
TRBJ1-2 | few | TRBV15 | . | TGTGCCACCAGCAGAGACGGAGGTGGCTACACCTTC | CATSRDGGGYTF
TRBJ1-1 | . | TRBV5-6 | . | TGTGCCAGCAGTCCAGACACAGGGCCGAACACTGAAGCTTTCTTT | CASSPDTGPNTEAFF
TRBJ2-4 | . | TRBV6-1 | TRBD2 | TGTGCCAGCAGTGAGGGGACTAGCGGAGCCAAAAACATTCAGTACTTC | CASSEGTSGAKNIQYF
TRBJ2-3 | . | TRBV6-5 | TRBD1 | TGTGCCAGCAGGGCTACGACAGGGGTCACAGATACGCAGTATTTT | CASRATTGVTDTQYF
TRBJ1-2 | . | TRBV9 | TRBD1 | TGTGCCAGCAGCGCTTCCGGGACAGGTGTGATCGGGGTTTGGGGCTACACCTTC | CASSASGTGVIGVWGYTF
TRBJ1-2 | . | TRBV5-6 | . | TGTGCCAGCAGCTTGGGGCAGGCCCCCCTCTATGGCTACACCTTC | CASSLGQAPLYGYTF
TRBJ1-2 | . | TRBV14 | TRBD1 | TGTGCCAGCAGCCCAACAGGGGTTGGCTACACCTTC | CASSPTGVGYTF
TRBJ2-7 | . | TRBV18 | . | TGTGCCAGCTCACCACCGTACGGGGTGGGCTACGAGCAGTACTTC | CASSPPYGVGYEQYF
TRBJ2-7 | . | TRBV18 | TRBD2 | TGTGCCAGCTCGCCCGGGACTAGCGGGACCCACGAGCAGTACTTC | CASSPGTSGTHEQYF
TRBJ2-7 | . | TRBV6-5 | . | TGTGCCAGCAGTTACCCTAGGGGATCCTCCTACGAGCAGTACTTC | CASSYPRGSSYEQYF
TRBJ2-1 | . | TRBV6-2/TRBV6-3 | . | TGTGCCAGCAGCCTAGGACAGACATACAATGAGCAGTTCTTC | CASSLGQTYNEQFF
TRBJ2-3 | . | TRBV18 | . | TGTGCCAGCTCACCTACCGGGTATCGAAGCACAGATACGCAGTATTTT | CASSPTGYRSTDTQYF
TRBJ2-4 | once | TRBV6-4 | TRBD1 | TGTGCCAGCAGAGGACAGGGAGTGAGAGCCAAAAACATTCAGTACTTC | CASRGQGVRAKNIQYF
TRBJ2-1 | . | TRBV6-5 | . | TGTGCCAGCAGCATGACGGAGTACAATGAGCAGTTCTTC | CASSMTEYNEQFF
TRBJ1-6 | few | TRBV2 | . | TGTGCCAGCAGTGCAGGGAACTATAATTCACCCCTCCACTTT | CASSAGNYNSPLHF
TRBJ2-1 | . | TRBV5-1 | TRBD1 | TGCGCCAGCAGCCCTACAGGGGCAGGAGAGTTCTTC | CASSPTGAGEFF
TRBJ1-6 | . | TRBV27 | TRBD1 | TGTGCCAGCAGTGTACAGGGGGTAAATTCACCCCTCCACTTT | CASSVQGVNSPLHF
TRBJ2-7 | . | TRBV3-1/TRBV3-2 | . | TGTGCCAGCAGCCAAGATCGAGCGTTCCCCTCCTACGAGCAGTACTTC | CASSQDRAFPSYEQYF
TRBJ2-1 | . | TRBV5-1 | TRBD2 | TGCGCCAGCAGCTTGGGGGCCGGGACTAGCTATGAGCAGTTCTTC | CASSLGAGTSYEQFF
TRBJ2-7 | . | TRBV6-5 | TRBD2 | TGTGCCAGCAGCATAAGCGGGAGGGCCTCCTACGAGCAGTACTTC | CASSISGRASYEQYF
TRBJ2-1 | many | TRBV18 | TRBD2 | TGTGCCAGCTCACTCCAGGGACTAGCGGGGGACAATGAGCAGTTCTTC | CASSLQGLAGDNEQFF
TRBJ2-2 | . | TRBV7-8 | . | TGTGCCAGCAGCTTAGTGCTAGCAGGTGCCGGGGAGCTGTTTTTT | CASSLVLAGAGELFF
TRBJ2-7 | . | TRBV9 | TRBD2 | TGTGCCAGCAGCGCCGCGATAGCGGGAGGGGTTGACGAGCAGTACTTC | CASSAAIAGGVDEQYF
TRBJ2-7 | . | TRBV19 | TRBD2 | TGTGCCAGCAAAGCGGGAGGGGCCTACGAGCAGTACTTC | CASKAGGAYEQYF